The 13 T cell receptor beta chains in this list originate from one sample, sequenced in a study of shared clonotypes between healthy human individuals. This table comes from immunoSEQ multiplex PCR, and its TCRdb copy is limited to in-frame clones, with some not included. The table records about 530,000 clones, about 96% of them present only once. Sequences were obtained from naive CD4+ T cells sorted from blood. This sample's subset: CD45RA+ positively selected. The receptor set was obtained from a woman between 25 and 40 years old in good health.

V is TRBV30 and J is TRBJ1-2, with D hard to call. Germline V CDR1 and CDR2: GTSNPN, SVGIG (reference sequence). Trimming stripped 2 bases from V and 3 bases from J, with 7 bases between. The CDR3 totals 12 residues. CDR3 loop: CAWSRAYYGYTF. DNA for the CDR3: TGTGCCTGGAGTCGGGCCTACTATGGCTACACCTTC.

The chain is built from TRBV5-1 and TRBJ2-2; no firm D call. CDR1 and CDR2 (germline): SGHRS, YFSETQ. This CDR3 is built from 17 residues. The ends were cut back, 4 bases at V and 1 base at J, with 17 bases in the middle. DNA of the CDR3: TGCGCCAGCAGCCGGCGTCGAGTGGAATGGAACACCGGGGAGCTGTTTTTT. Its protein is CASSRRRVEWNTGELFF.

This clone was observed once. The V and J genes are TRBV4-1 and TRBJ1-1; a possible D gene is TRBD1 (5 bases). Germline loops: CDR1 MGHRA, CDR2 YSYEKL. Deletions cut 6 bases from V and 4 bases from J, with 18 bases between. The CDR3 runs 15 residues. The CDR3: CASRDEGKRFTEAFF. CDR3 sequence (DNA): TGCGCCAGCAGAGACGAGGGGAAGAGGTTCACTGAAGCTTTCTTT.

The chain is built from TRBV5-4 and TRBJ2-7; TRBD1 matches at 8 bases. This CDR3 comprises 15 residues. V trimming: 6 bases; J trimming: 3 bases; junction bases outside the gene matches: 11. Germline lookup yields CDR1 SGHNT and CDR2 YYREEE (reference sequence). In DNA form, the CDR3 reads TGTGCCAGCACCAACAGGGGGAGTTGGGGCTACGAGCAGTACTTC. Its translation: CASTNRGSWGYEQYF.

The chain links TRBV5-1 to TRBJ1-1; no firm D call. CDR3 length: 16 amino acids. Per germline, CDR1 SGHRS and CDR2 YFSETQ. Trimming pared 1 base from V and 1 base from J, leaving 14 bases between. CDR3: CASSLFLREGNTEAFF. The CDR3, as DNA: TGCGCCAGCAGCTTGTTTCTCCGAGAAGGGAACACTGAAGCTTTCTTT.

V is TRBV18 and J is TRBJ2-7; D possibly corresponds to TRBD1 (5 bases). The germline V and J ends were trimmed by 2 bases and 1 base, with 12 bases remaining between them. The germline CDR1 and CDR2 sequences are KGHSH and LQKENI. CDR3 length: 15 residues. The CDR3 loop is CASSPGAKGSYEQYF. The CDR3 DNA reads TGTGCCAGCTCACCAGGGGCTAAGGGATCCTACGAGCAGTACTTC.

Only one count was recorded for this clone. This CDR3 reads CASTRRQGGSLQPQHF. The CDR3 nucleotides are TGCGCCAGCACCCGTCGACAGGGTGGTTCACTTCAGCCCCAGCATTTT. This chain joins TRBV10-2 and TRBJ1-5; 7 nucleotides line up with TRBD1. With 7 bases clipped from V and 6 bases from J, the junction kept 15 bases outside the gene matches. This CDR3 has 16 amino acids. CDR1 and CDR2 (germline): WSHSY, SAAADI.

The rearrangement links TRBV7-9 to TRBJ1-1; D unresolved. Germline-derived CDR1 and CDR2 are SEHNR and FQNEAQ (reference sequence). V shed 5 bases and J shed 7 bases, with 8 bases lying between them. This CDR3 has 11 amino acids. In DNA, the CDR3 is TGTGCCAGCAGCCTAGGAGGTGAAGCTTTCTTT. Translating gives CASSLGGEAFF. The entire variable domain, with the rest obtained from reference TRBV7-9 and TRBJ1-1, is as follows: DTGVSQNPRHKITKRGQNVTFRCDPISEHNRLYWYRQTLGQGPEFLTYFQNEAQLEKSRLLSDRFSAERPKGSFSTLEIQRTEQGDSAMYLCASSLGGEAFFGQGTRLTVV.

Here the CDR3 reads CASALGARRETQYF. CDR3 nucleotides: TGTGCCAGTGCCCTAGGAGCGAGGAGGGAGACCCAGTACTTC. The chain couples TRBV19 to TRBJ2-5; possible D gene TRBD2, 5 bases. Between the trimmed V and J ends, which lost 8 bases and 5 bases, there was a span of 18 bases. CDR1 and CDR2 from the germline V gene are LNHDA and SQIVND (reference sequence). The CDR3 is made up of 14 amino acids. Variable domain in full (rest from reference TRBV19 and TRBJ2-5): DGGITQSPKYLFRKEGQNVTLSCEQNLNHDAMYWYRQDPGQGLRLIYYSQIVNDFQKGDIAEGYSVSREKKESFPLTVTSAQKNPTAFYLCASALGARRETQYFGPGTRLLVL.

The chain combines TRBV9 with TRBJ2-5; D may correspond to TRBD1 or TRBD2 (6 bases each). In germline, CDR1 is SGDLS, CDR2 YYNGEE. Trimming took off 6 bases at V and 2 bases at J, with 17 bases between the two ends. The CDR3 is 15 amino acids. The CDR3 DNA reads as TGTGCCAGCACCCCGGGGGCGGAACCACAAGAGACCCAGTACTTC. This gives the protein CASTPGAEPQETQYF.

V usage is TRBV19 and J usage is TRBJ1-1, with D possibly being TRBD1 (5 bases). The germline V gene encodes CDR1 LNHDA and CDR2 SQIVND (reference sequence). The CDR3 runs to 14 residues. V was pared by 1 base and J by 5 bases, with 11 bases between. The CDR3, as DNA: TGTGCCAGTAGTATAGCCCATCGGGGGACTGAAGCTTTCTTT. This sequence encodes CASSIAHRGTEAFF.

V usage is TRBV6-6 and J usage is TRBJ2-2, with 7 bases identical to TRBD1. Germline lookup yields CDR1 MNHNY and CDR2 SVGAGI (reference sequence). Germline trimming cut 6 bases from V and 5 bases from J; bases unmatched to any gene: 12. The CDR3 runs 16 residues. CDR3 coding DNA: TGTGCCAGCAGGACAGGGCTCCCTAAGGAAACCGGGGAGCTGTTTTTT. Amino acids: CASRTGLPKETGELFF.

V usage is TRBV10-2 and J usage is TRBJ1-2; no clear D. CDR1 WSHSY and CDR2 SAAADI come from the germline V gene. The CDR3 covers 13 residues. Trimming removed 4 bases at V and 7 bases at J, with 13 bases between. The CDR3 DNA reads TGCGCCAGCAGTGTGGAGCATCTGAGTGGCTACACCTTC. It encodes CASSVEHLSGYTF.